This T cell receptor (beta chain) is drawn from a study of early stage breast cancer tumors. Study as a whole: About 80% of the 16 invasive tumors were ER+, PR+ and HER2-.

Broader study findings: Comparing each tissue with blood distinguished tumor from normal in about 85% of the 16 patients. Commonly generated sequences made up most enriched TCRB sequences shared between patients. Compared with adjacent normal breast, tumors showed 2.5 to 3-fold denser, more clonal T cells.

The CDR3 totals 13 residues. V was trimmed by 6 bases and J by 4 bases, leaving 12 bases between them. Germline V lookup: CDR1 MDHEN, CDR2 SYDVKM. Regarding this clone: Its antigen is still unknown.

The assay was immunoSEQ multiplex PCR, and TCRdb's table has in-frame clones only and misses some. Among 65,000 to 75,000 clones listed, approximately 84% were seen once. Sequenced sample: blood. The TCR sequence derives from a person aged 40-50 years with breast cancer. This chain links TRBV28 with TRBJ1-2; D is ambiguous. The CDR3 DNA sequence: TGTGCCAGCAGCCTTGCGGGTCTCTATGGCTACACCTTC. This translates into CASSLAGLYGYTF.